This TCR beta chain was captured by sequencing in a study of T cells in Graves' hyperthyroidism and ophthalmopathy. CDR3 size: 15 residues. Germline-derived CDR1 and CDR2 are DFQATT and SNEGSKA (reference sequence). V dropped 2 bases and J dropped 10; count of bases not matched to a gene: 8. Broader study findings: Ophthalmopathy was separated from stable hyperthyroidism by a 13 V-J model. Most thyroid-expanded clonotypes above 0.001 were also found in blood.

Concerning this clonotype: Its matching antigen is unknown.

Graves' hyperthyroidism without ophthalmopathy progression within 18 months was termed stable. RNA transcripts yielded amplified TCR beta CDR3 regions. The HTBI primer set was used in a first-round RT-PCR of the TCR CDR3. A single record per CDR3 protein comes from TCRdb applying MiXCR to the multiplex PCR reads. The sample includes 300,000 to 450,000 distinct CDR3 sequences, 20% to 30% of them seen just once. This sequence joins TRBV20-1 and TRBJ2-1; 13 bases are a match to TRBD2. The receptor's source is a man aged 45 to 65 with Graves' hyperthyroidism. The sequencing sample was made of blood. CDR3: CSARPPGLAGWEQFF. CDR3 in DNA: TGCAGTGCTAGACCCCCGGGACTAGCGGGGTGGGAGCAGTTCTTC.